This record concerns one T cell receptor (beta chain) sequence. V lost 4 bases to trimming and J lost 7 bases; unmatched junction nucleotides: 8. The germline CDR1 and CDR2 sequences are LGHDT and YNNKEL (reference sequence). The CDR3 sequence is 16 residues long. This entry comes from a study of blood T cell repertoires in COVID-19. Study-wide context: Sample material is recorded as cDNA or gDNA derived from T cells, B-cell-depleted T cells, or PBMCs.

In the source study's methods: Estimation of nucleated cell counts was performed using reference gene primer amplification. Repertoires were generated with immunoSEQ multiplex PCR, while TCRdb's copy carries only in-frame clones and drops some. V and J calls and clone size are those listed in that table; D and trimming were worked out from the DNA. This sample has over 250,000 clones; about 73% occur once, and the top ten carry about 3.5%. This chain uses TRBV3-1 (or the pseudogene TRBV3-2) with TRBJ2-2, with 11 bases that match TRBD2. The sample was peripheral blood. The sequence derives from an elderly woman with acute or convalescent COVID-19. The CDR3 DNA reads as TGTGCCAGCAGCCCGAATAGCGGGAGGGCCTACGGGGAGCTGTTTTTT. This gives the protein CASSPNSGRAYGELFF.